Listed below are T cell receptor beta chains from one sample, sequenced in a study of immunodeficiency. Produced via immunoSEQ multiplex PCR; TCRdb's table is partial and in-frame only. Of 2,300 or so clones listed, around nine tenths are singletons. Material for sequencing was CD4+ T cells from blood. The origin of the receptors is a woman under 30 with POLD1 deficiency. Both conserved end residues are part of each CDR3. D genes are given only for firm matches. Not every row has a clone size; where given, it reads once, few, many or a size class.

clone size,V gene,D gene,J gene,CDR3 protein,CDR3 DNA
.,TRBV12-3/TRBV12-4,.,TRBJ2-1,CASSWSGGEQFF,TGTGCCAGCAGTTGGTCAGGCGGTGAGCAGTTCTTC
.,TRBV5-6,.,TRBJ1-2,CASSTQGNRHGYTF,TGTGCCAGCAGCACACAGGGTAATAGGCATGGCTACACCTTC
.,TRBV30,.,TRBJ1-4,CACQFGTGEKLFF,TGTGCCTGCCAGTTCGGGACGGGGGAAAAACTGTTTTTT
.,TRBV10-3,.,TRBJ2-5,CAISRADGQETQYF,TGTGCCATCAGCCGCGCGGACGGCCAAGAGACCCAGTACTTC
.,TRBV15,TRBD2,TRBJ2-7,CATSRTGLAGYEQYF,TGTGCCACCAGCAGAACGGGACTAGCGGGCTACGAGCAGTACTTC
.,TRBV3-1/TRBV3-2,TRBD2,TRBJ2-1,CASSQPGLGYNEQFF,TGTGCCAGCAGCCAACCGGGACTAGGTTACAATGAGCAGTTCTTC
.,TRBV27,TRBD1,TRBJ1-1,CASRGQGTEAFF,TGTGCCAGCAGAGGACAGGGCACTGAAGCTTTCTTT
once,TRBV6-5,.,TRBJ2-1,CASIFGNEQFF,TGTGCCAGCATATTCGGCAATGAGCAGTTCTTC
.,TRBV5-4,TRBD1,TRBJ2-7,CASSWGQSYEQYF,TGTGCCAGCAGCTGGGGACAGTCCTACGAGCAGTACTTC
.,TRBV6-5,.,TRBJ1-2,CASSPNINYGYTF,TGTGCCAGCAGCCCCAACATTAACTATGGCTACACCTTC
.,TRBV27,TRBD1,TRBJ1-2,CASRGQGRDYGYTF,TGTGCCAGCAGGGGACAGGGGCGAGACTATGGCTACACCTTC
.,TRBV25-1,.,TRBJ1-6,CASSELGGRNPPLHF,TGTGCCAGCAGTGAATTGGGGGGGCGGAATCCACCCCTCCACTTT
.,TRBV18,.,TRBJ2-2,CASSPDPNPPGLTNTGELFF,TGTGCCAGCTCACCAGACCCAAACCCCCCGGGACTTACGAACACCGGGGAGCTGTTTTTT
.,TRBV28,.,TRBJ2-5,CASSLIGETQYF,TGTGCCAGCAGTTTAATCGGGGAGACCCAGTACTTC
once,TRBV28,.,TRBJ2-1,CASSLPYRGAHQFF,TGTGCCAGCAGTTTACCATACCGGGGGGCCCACCAGTTCTTC
.,TRBV3-1/TRBV3-2,.,TRBJ2-5,CASSQGAETQYF,TGTGCCAGCAGCCAAGGAGCAGAGACCCAGTACTTC
.,TRBV6-1,.,TRBJ1-5,CASNFGGDTNQPQHF,TGTGCCAGCAACTTTGGGGGGGACACCAATCAGCCCCAGCATTTT
once,TRBV18,.,TRBJ2-5,CASSPIGHLQETQYF,TGTGCCAGCTCACCAATCGGACACCTCCAAGAGACCCAGTACTTC
.,TRBV5-1,TRBD1,TRBJ1-1,CASTPRQGARWTEAFF,TGCGCCAGCACCCCGAGGCAGGGGGCGCGATGGACTGAAGCTTTCTTT
.,TRBV5-1,TRBD1,TRBJ1-2,CASSGTGAGYGYTF,TGCGCCAGCAGCGGTACAGGGGCCGGCTATGGCTACACCTTC
.,TRBV6-1,.,TRBJ1-3,CASSEGLSNIFGNTIYF,TGTGCCAGCAGTGAAGGACTCTCCAACATTTTTGGAAACACCATATATTTT
few,TRBV7-9,.,TRBJ1-1,CASSCDQKPDMNTEAFF,TGTGCCAGCAGCTGTGACCAAAAGCCAGACATGAACACTGAAGCTTTCTTT
.,TRBV3-1/TRBV3-2,.,TRBJ2-7,CASSQLQGWAYEQYF,TGTGCCAGCAGCCAACTACAGGGTTGGGCATACGAGCAGTACTTC
once,TRBV5-6,.,TRBJ2-1,CASSLVATNEQFF,TGTGCCAGCAGCTTGGTTGCGACCAATGAGCAGTTCTTC
few,TRBV28,.,TRBJ2-7,CASSTWTREQYF,TGTGCCAGCAGTACTTGGACGCGCGAGCAGTACTTC
.,TRBV6-4,TRBD2,TRBJ2-1,CASSSPTSGRADGEQFF,TGTGCCAGCAGTTCTCCGACTAGCGGGAGGGCCGACGGTGAGCAGTTCTTC
.,TRBV30,.,TRBJ1-4,CAWSMKDRLNEKLFF,TGTGCCTGGAGTATGAAGGACAGACTAAATGAAAAACTGTTTTTT
once,TRBV7-9,TRBD2,TRBJ2-5,CASTSTRASGSQETQYF,TGTGCCAGCACCTCCACTCGGGCTAGCGGGAGCCAAGAGACCCAGTACTTC
.,TRBV28,TRBD1,TRBJ2-5,CASGLYRGEETQYF,TGTGCCAGCGGCTTATACAGGGGGGAAGAGACCCAGTACTTC
hyperexpanded,TRBV6-5,.,TRBJ1-2,CASSYGGAQIPGYTF,TGTGCCAGCAGTTACGGGGGGGCGCAAATTCCTGGCTACACCTTC
.,TRBV30,TRBD1,TRBJ1-6,CAWSGQGDSPLHF,TGTGCCTGGAGTGGACAGGGAGATTCACCCCTCCACTTT
.,TRBV10-1,.,TRBJ1-5,CASSESGDNQPQHF,TGCGCCAGCAGTGAGTCGGGGGACAATCAGCCCCAGCATTTT
.,TRBV4-1,.,TRBJ2-7,CASSQAGGRLGEQYF,TGCGCCAGCAGCCAAGCGGGCGGCCGCCTGGGCGAGCAGTACTTC
.,TRBV5-1,.,TRBJ2-7,CASSLEGGLLSYEQYF,TGCGCCAGCAGCTTGGAAGGAGGTTTGTTGTCCTACGAGCAGTACTTC
.,TRBV29-1,.,TRBJ2-3,CSVRQGISLDTQYF,TGCAGCGTTCGGCAGGGGATAAGTTTGGATACGCAGTATTTT
.,TRBV29-1,.,TRBJ1-2,CSASGLSDWGYTF,TGCAGCGCCAGCGGCTTGAGCGATTGGGGCTACACCTTC
.,TRBV9,.,TRBJ1-2,CASSALTGAYGYTF,TGTGCCAGCAGCGCGTTAACAGGAGCCTATGGCTACACCTTC
few,TRBV29-1,.,TRBJ1-1,CSVEQWNTEAFF,TGCAGCGTTGAACAGTGGAACACTGAAGCTTTCTTT
.,TRBV4-1,.,TRBJ2-3,CASSQTSSDTQYF,TGCGCCAGCAGCCAGACGTCTTCAGATACGCAGTATTTT
.,TRBV5-3,.,TRBJ2-3,CARRHRQGGLTDTQYF,TGTGCCAGAAGACACCGACAGGGAGGGCTCACAGATACGCAGTATTTT
.,TRBV18,TRBD2,TRBJ2-3,CASSPTSGRGDTQYF,TGTGCCAGCTCTCCGACTAGCGGGAGGGGAGATACGCAGTATTTT
.,TRBV2,.,TRBJ1-2,CASSEGMNYGYTF,TGTGCCAGCAGTGAAGGGATGAACTATGGCTACACCTTC
.,TRBV30,.,TRBJ2-6,CAWSVRYSGANVLTF,TGTGCCTGGAGTGTAAGGTACTCTGGGGCCAACGTCCTGACTTTC
.,TRBV11-3,TRBD1,TRBJ2-7,CASSLGTRTGNSYEQYF,TGTGCCAGCAGCTTAGGCACTCGGACAGGCAACTCCTACGAGCAGTACTTC
.,TRBV27,.,TRBJ1-1,CASSGRVPRTEAFF,TGTGCCAGCAGTGGCCGGGTCCCCCGCACTGAAGCTTTCTTT
.,TRBV5-4,.,TRBJ1-3,CASSFGIPRSGNTIYF,TGTGCCAGCAGCTTCGGGATTCCTCGCTCTGGAAACACCATATATTTT
.,TRBV10-3,.,TRBJ1-2,CAISEFRDTNYGYTF,TGTGCCATCAGTGAGTTCCGCGACACCAACTATGGCTACACCTTC
once,TRBV4-1,.,TRBJ2-3,CASSQDITLTQYF,TGCGCCAGCAGCCAAGATATTACCCTTACGCAGTATTTT
.,TRBV4-2,.,TRBJ2-2,CASSQFVNSRPGELFF,TGTGCCAGCAGCCAATTTGTCAATAGCCGTCCCGGGGAGCTGTTTTTT
.,TRBV27,.,TRBJ2-7,CASSPGEGLSYEQYF,TGTGCCAGCAGCCCCGGAGAGGGGCTTTCCTACGAGCAGTACTTC
once,TRBV6-5,.,TRBJ1-2,CASMDTAPNYGYTF,TGTGCCAGTATGGACACAGCACCTAACTATGGCTACACCTTC
.,TRBV18,.,TRBJ1-3,CASSPGRVQSSGNTIYF,TGTGCCAGCTCACCAGGAAGGGTTCAGAGCTCTGGAAACACCATATATTTT
.,TRBV6-5,.,TRBJ1-2,CASSMTLPNYGYTF,TGTGCCAGCAGTATGACCCTACCCAACTATGGCTACACCTTC